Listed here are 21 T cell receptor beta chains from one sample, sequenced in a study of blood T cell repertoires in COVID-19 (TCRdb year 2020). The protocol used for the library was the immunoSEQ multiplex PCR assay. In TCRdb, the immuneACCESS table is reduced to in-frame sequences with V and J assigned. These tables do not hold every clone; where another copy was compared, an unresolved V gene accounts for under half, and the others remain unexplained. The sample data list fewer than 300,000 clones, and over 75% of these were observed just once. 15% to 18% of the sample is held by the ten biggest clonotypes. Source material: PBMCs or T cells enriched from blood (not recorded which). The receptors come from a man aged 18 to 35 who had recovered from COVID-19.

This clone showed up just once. In DNA, the CDR3 is TGTGCCAGCAGTTCACGAACGGACAGGGGGCGGAACACTGAAGCTTTCTTT. Encoded protein: CASSSRTDRGRNTEAFF. This chain uses TRBV28 with TRBJ1-1; 11 bases are a match to TRBD1. J lost 1 base, V lost 4 bases, and 8 bases had no gene match. CDR1 MDHEN and CDR2 SYDVKM come from the germline V gene. CDR3 length equals 17 residues.

The CDR3, as DNA: TGTGCCAGCAGCTTTAATTCGGGGACAGCGAGGGTCTTTCGGGGCTACACCTTC. Its translation: CASSFNSGTARVFRGYTF. The chain joins TRBV5-6 to TRBJ1-2; 7 bases map to TRBD1. Germline trimming cut 2 bases from V and 8 bases from J; bases unmatched to any gene: 21. This CDR3 comprises 18 residues. Germline assignment: CDR1 SGHDT and CDR2 YYEEEE.

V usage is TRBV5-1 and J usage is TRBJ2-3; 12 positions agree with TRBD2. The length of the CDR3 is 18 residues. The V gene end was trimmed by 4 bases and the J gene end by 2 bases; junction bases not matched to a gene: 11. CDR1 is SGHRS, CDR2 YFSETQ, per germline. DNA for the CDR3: TGCGCCAGCAGCCCTCTACCCGGACTAGCGGGACCCACAGATACGCAGTATTTT. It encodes CASSPLPGLAGPTDTQYF.

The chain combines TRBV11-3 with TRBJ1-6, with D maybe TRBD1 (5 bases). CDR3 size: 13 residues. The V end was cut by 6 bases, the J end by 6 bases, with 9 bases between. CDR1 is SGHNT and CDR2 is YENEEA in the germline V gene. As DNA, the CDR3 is TGTGCCAGCAGTTCGGGACTTAATTCACCCCTCCACTTT. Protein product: CASSSGLNSPLHF.

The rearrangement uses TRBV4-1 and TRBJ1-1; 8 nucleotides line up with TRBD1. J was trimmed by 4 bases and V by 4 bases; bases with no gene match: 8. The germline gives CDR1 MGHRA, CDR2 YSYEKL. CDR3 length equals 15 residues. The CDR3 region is CASSPQGQVGTEAFF. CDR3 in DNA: TGCGCCAGCAGCCCCCAGGGACAGGTGGGCACTGAAGCTTTCTTT.

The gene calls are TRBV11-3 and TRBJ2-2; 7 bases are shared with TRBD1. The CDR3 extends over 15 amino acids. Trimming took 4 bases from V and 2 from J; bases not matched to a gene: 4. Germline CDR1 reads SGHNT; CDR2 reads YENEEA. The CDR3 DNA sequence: TGTGCCAGCAGCTCCCGACAGGGAAACACCGGGGAGCTGTTTTTT. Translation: CASSSRQGNTGELFF.

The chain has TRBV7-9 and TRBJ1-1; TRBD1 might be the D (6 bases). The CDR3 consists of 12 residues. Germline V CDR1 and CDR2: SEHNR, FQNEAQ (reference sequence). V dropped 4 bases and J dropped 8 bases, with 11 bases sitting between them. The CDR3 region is CASSSSTGEAFF. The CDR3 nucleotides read TGTGCCAGCAGCTCCAGCACAGGGGAAGCTTTCTTT.

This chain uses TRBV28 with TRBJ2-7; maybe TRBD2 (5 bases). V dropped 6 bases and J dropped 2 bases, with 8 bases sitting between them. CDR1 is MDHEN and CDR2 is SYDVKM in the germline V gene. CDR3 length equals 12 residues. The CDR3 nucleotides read TGTGCCAGCAGGGGAGAACCCTACGAGCAGTACTTC. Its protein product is CASRGEPYEQYF.

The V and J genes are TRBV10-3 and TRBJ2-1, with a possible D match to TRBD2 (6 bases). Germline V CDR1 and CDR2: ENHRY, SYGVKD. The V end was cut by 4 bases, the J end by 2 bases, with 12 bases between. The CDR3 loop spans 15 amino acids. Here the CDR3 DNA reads TGTGCCATCAGTGCAAGACTAGGGGCCTACAATGAGCAGTTCTTC. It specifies CAISARLGAYNEQFF.

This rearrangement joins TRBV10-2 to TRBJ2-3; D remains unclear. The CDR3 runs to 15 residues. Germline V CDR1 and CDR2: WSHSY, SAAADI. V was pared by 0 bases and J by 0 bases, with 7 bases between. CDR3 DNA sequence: TGCGCCAGCAGTGAGTCGCCCACTAGCACAGATACGCAGTATTTT. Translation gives CASSESPTSTDTQYF.

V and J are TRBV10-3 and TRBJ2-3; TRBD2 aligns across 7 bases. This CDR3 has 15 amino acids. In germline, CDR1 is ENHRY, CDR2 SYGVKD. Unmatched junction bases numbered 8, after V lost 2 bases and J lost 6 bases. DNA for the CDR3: TGTGCCATCAGTGAGGGGCGGGAGCCAAGCGATACGCAGTATTTT. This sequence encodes CAISEGREPSDTQYF.

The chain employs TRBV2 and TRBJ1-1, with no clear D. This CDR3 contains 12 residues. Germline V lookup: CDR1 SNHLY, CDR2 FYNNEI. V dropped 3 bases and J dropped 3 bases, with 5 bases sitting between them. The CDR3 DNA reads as TGTGCCAGCAGTGATCGGGACACTGAAGCTTTCTTT. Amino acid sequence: CASSDRDTEAFF.

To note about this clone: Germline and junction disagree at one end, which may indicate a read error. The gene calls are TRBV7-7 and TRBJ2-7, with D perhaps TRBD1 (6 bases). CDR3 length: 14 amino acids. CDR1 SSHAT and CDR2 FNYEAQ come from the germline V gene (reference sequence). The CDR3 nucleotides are TGTGCTAGCAGCCCCAGCTCGGGACACTACGAGCAGTACTTC. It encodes CASSPSSGHYEQYF.

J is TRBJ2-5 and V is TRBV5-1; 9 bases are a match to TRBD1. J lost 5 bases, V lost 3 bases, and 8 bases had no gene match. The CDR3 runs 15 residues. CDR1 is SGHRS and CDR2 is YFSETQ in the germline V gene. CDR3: CASSSRDRAGETQYF. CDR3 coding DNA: TGCGCCAGCAGCTCCCGGGACAGGGCAGGGGAGACCCAGTACTTC.

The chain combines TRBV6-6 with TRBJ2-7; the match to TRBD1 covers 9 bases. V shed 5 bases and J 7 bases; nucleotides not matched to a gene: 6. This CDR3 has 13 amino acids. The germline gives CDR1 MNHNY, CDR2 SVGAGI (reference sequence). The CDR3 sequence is CASSIQGAQEQYF. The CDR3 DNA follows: TGTGCCAGCAGTATACAGGGGGCGCAGGAGCAGTACTTC.

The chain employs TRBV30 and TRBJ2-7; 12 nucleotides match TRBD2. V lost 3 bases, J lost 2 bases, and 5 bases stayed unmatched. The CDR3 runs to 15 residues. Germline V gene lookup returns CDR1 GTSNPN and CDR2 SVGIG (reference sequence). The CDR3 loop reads CAWSHGLAGTYEQYF. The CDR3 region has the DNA TGTGCCTGGAGCCACGGACTAGCGGGAACCTACGAGCAGTACTTC.

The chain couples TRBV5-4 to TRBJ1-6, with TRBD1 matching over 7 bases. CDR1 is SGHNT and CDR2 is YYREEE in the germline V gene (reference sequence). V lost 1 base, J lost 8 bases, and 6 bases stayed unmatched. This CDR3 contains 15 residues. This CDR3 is CASSLRQGAHSPLHF. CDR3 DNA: TGTGCCAGCAGCTTGAGACAGGGAGCCCATTCACCCCTCCACTTT.

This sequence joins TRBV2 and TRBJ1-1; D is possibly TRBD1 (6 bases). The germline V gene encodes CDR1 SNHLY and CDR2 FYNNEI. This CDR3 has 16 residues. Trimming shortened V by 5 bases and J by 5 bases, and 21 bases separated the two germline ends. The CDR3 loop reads CASSRQGPGKGTEAFF. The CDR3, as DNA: TGTGCCAGCAGTAGGCAGGGGCCCGGGAAAGGAACTGAAGCTTTCTTT.

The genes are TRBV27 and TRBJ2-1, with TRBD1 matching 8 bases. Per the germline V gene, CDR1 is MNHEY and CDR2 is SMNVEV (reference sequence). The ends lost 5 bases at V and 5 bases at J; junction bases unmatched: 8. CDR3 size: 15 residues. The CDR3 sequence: CASSPRQGRHNEQFF. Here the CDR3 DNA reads TGTGCCAGCAGTCCACGACAGGGGAGGCACAATGAGCAGTTCTTC.

DNA of the CDR3: TGTGCCAGCAGCTTAGTCGATCTAGCGGGGCTAAATACGCAGTATTTT. It encodes CASSLVDLAGLNTQYF. This sequence joins TRBV11-2 and TRBJ2-3; TRBD2 aligns across 9 bases. The CDR3 consists of 16 residues. V was pared by 1 base and J by 7 bases, with 9 bases of the junction left unmatched. Germline-derived CDR1 and CDR2 are SGHAT and FQNNGV. Full variable domain (outside the CDR3, taken from reference TRBV11-2 and TRBJ2-3): EAGVAQSPRYKIIEKRQSVAFWCNPISGHATLYWYQQILGQGPKLLIQFQNNGVVDDSQLPKDRFSAERLKGVDSTLKIQPAKLEDSAVYLCASSLVDLAGLNTQYFGPGTRLTVL.

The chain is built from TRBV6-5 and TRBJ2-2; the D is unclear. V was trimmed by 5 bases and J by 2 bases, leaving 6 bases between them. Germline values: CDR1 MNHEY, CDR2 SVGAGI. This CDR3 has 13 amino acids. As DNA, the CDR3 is TGTGCCAGCAGTCCAGTTAACACCGGGGAGCTGTTTTTT. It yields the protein CASSPVNTGELFF.